Each of the 2 T cell receptor beta chains below was sequenced from the same sample in a study of sequential checkpoint blockade in melanoma. Data came from immunoSEQ multiplex PCR; TCRdb stores just in-frame clones and leaves some out. The repertoire has nearly 9,000 clones, around 23% of them found once; the top ten carry 13% to 15%. Treatment in this sample: randomized to nivolumab then ipilimumab (arm A) or the reverse (arm B). Specimen: tumor tissue (inferred from file names), collected from a patient given nivolumab and ipilimumab in sequence. Receptors were obtained from a human donor with melanoma.

This clone was observed a few times. The rearrangement links TRBV11-3 to TRBJ2-7, with D perhaps matching TRBD1 or TRBD2 (5 bases each). The CDR3 has 15 residues. V was shortened by 5 bases and J by 2 bases, with 16 bases between the two germline ends. Germline V lookup: CDR1 SGHNT, CDR2 YENEEA. The CDR3 nucleotides read TGTGCCAGCAGCCCGGGGCCATTATCCCCCTACGAGCAGTACTTC. This codes for CASSPGPLSPYEQYF.

In this sample, this clone turned up a few times. The rearrangement links TRBV11-3 to TRBJ1-3; D call uncertain. V was trimmed by 6 bases and J by 3 bases, leaving 15 bases between them. The CDR3 totals 15 residues. From germline, CDR1 is SGHNT and CDR2 YENEEA. The CDR3 DNA is TGTGCCAGCAGGCCATCCACCCAGATTGGAAACACCATATATTTT. This codes for CASRPSTQIGNTIYF.